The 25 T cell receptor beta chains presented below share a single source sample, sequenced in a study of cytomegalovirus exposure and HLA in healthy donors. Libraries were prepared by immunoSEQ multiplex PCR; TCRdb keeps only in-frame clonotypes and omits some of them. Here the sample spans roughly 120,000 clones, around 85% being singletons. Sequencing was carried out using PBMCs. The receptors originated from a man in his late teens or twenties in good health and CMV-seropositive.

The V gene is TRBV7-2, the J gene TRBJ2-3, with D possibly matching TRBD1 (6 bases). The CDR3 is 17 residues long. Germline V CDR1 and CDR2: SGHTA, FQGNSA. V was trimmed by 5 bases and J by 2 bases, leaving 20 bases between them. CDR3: CASSGSRQGRLTDTQYF. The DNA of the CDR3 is TGTGCCAGCAGCGGAAGCCGGCAGGGGCGCCTCACAGATACGCAGTATTTT.

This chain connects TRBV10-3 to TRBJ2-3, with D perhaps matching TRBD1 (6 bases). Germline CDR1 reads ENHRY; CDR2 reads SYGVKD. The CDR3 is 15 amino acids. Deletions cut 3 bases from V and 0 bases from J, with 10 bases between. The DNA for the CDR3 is TGTGCCATCAGTGATCGAGACAGGAGCACAGATACGCAGTATTTT. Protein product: CAISDRDRSTDTQYF.

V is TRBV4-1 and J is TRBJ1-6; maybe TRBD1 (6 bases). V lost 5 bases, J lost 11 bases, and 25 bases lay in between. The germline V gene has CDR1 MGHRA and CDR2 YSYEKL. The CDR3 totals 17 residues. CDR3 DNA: TGCGCCAGCAGCGTAAACAGGGAACCCACCATATCAGCACCCCTCCACTTT. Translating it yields CASSVNREPTISAPLHF.

CDR3: CAWMKSGAAKNIQYF. The DNA for the CDR3 is TGTGCCTGGATGAAGAGCGGAGCAGCCAAAAACATTCAGTACTTC. The chain is built from TRBV30 and TRBJ2-4; weak D call: TRBD2 (5 bases). The CDR3 is made up of 15 amino acids. Germline assignment: CDR1 GTSNPN and CDR2 SVGIG (reference sequence). V lost 4 bases and J lost 0, with 13 bases in between.

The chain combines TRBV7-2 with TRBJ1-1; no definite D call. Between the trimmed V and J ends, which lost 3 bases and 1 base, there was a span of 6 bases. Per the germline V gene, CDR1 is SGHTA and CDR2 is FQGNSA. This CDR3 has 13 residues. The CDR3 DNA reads TGTGCCAGCAGCTTCCATCCGAACACTGAAGCTTTCTTT. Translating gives CASSFHPNTEAFF.

The CDR3 DNA reads as TGTGCCAGCAGCCCGCCCGGGACAGGGCACTATGGCTACACCTTC. It yields the protein CASSPPGTGHYGYTF. V gene TRBV7-9 combines with J gene TRBJ1-2, with TRBD1 matching 9 bases. The germline V gene has CDR1 SEHNR and CDR2 FQNEAQ (reference sequence). The CDR3 runs to 15 residues. V dropped 5 bases and J dropped 3; count of bases not matched to a gene: 7.

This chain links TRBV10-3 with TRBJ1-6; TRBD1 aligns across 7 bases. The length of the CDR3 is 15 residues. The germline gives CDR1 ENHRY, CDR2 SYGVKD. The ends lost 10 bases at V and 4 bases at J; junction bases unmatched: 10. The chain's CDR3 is CATKGQAFYNSPLHF. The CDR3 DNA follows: TGTGCCACTAAAGGACAGGCCTTTTATAATTCACCCCTCCACTTT.

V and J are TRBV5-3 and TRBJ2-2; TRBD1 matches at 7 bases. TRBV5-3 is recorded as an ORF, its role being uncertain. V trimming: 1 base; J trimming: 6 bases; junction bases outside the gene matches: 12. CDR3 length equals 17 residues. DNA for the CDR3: TGTGCCAGAAGCTTGACCTCAGACAGGGATGGGCCCGGGGAGCTGTTTTTT. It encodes CARSLTSDRDGPGELFF.

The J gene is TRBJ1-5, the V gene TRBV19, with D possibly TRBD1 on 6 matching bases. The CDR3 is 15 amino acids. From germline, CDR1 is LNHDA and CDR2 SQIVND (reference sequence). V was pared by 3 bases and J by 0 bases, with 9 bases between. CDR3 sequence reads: CASSIYRASNQPQHF. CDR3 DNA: TGTGCCAGTAGTATCTACAGGGCTAGCAATCAGCCCCAGCATTTT.

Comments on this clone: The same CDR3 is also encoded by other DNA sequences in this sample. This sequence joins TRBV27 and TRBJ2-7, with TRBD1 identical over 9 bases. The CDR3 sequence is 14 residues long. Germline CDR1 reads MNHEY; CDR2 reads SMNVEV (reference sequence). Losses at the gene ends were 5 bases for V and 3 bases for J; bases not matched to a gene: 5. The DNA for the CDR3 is TGTGCCAGCAGTCTACGACAGGGGGGCTACGAGCAGTACTTC. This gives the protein CASSLRQGGYEQYF.

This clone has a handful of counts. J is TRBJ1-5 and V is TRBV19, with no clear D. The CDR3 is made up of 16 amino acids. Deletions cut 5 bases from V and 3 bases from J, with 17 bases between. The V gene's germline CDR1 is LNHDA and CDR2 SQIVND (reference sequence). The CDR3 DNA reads TGTGCCAGTAGTGGTTACGGGAGGTTGGACAATCAGCCCCAGCATTTT. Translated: CASSGYGRLDNQPQHF.

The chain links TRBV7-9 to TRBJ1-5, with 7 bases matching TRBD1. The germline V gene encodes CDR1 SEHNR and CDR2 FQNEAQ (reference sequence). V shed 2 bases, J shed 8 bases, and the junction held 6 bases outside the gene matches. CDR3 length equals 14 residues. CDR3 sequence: CASSLSGQVKPQHF. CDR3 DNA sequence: TGTGCCAGCAGCTTATCCGGACAGGTCAAGCCCCAGCATTTT.

Here the CDR3 reads CASSLVGGGTEAFF. CDR3 DNA sequence: TGTGCCAGCAGCTTGGTAGGGGGGGGCACTGAAGCTTTCTTT. The rearrangement joins TRBV5-8 to TRBJ1-1, with a tentative D call TRBD1 (6 bases). The CDR3 is 14 residues long. Trimming pared 0 bases from V and 4 bases from J, leaving 10 bases between. Per the germline V gene, CDR1 is SGHTS and CDR2 is YDEGEE. The entire variable domain, with the rest obtained from reference TRBV5-8 and TRBJ1-1, is as follows: EAGVTQSPTHLIKTRGQQATLRCSPISGHTSVYWYQQALGLGLQFLLWYDEGEERNRGNFPPRFSGRQFPNYSSELNVNALELEDSALYLCASSLVGGGTEAFFGQGTRLTVV.

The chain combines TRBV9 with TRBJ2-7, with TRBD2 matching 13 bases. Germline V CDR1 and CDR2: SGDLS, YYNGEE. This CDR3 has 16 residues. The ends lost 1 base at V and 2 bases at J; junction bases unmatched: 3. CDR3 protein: CASSVTGTSGTYEQYF. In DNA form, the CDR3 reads TGTGCCAGCAGCGTAACCGGGACTAGCGGGACCTACGAGCAGTACTTC.

For the CDR3, the DNA is TGCGCCAGCAGCCAGGCAGGGGTGGCCAAAAACATTCAGTACTTC. It encodes CASSQAGVAKNIQYF. The chain carries TRBV4-1 and TRBJ2-4, with D maybe TRBD1 (6 bases). The ends were cut back, 3 bases at V and 1 base at J, with 10 bases in the middle. Germline assignment: CDR1 MGHRA and CDR2 YSYEKL. The CDR3 contains 15 residues.

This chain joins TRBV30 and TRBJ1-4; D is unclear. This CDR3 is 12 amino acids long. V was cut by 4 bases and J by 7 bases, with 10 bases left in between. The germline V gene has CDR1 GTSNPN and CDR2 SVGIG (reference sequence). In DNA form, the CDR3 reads TGTGCCTGGAAGAATAACGGTGAAAAACTGTTTTTT. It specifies CAWKNNGEKLFF. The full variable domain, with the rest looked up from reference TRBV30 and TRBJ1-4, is SQTIHQWPATLVQPVGSPLSLECTVEGTSNPNLYWYRQAAGRGLQLLFYSVGIGQISSEVPQNLSASRPQDRQFILSSKKLLLSDSGFYLCAWKNNGEKLFFGSGTQLSVL.

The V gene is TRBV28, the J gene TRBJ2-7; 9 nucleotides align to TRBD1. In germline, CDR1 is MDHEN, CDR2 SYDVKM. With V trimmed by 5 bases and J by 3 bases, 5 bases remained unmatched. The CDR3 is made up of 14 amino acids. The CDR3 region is CASSSRQGGYEQYF. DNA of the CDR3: TGTGCCAGCAGTAGTAGACAGGGGGGCTACGAGCAGTACTTC.

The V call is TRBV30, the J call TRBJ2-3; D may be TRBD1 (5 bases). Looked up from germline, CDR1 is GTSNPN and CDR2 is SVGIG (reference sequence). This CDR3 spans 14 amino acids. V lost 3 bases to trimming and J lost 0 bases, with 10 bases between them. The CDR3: CAWRQGISTDTQYF. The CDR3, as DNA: TGTGCCTGGAGGCAGGGAATAAGCACAGATACGCAGTATTTT.

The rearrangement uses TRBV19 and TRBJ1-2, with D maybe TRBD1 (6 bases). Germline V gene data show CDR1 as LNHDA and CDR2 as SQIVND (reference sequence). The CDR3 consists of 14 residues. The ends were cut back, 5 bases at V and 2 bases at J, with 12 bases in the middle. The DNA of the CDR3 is TGTGCCAGTAGTTTGCCCGGGACAAACTATGGCTACACCTTC. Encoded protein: CASSLPGTNYGYTF.

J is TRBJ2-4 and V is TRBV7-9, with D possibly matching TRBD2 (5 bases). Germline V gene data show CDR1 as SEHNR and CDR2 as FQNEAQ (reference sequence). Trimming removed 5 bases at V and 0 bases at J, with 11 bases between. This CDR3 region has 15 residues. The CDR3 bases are TGTGCCAGCAGCCAGGACGGACTAGCCAAAAACATTCAGTACTTC. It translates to CASSQDGLAKNIQYF.

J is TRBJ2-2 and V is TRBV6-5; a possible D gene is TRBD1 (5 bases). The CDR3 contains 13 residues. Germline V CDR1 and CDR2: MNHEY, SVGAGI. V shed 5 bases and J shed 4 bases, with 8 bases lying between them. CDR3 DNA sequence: TGTGCCAGCAGTACGACAGTCACCGGGGAGCTGTTTTTT. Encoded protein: CASSTTVTGELFF.

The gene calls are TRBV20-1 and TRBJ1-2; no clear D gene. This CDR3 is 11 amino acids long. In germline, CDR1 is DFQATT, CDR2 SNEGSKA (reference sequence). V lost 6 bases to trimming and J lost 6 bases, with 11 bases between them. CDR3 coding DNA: TGCAGTGCAAACAGCTACGATGGCTACACCTTC. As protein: CSANSYDGYTF.

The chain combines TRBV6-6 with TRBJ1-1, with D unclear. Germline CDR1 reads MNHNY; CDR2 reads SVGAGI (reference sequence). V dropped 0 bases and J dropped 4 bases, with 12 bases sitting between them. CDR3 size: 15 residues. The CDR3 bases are TGTGCCAGCAGTTACTCGTCAGGTGATTTCACTGAAGCTTTCTTT. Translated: CASSYSSGDFTEAFF.

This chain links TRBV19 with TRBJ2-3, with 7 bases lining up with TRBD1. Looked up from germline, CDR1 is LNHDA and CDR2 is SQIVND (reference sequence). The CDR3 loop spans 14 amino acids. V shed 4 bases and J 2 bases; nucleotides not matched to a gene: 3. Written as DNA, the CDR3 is TGTGCCAGTAGTACTGACAGGGTCACAGATACGCAGTATTTT. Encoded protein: CASSTDRVTDTQYF.

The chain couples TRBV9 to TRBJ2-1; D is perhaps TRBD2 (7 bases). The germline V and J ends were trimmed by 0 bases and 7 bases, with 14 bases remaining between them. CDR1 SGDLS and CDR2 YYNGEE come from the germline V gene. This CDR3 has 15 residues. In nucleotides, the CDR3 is TGTGCCAGCAGCGTAGGCGGGGGCCAAGCTAATGAGCAGTTCTTC. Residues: CASSVGGGQANEQFF.